This TCR beta chain was identified during a study of glioma-infiltrating T cells. TCR alpha and beta CDR3 regions were amplified from RNA using iRepertoire nested multiplex PCR. TCRdb re-derived calls from the multiplex PCR reads in MiXCR, one entry per CDR3 protein. The table has about 130,000 distinct CDR3 sequences, around 25% seen once; the top ten hold 27%. Germline V gives CDR1 DFQATT, CDR2 SNEGSKA (reference sequence). The CDR3 has 14 residues. As concerns this clonotype: This clone may be a read error of a much larger clone one base away.

The receptor was isolated from a human donor with low-grade glioma or glioblastoma, undergoing nonglioma brain surgery, or in good health (not recorded which). Material: glioma tissue, nonneoplastic brain tissue, or PBMCs (not recorded which). The V call is TRBV20-1, the J call TRBJ1-5; the D gene is possibly TRBD1 (5 bases). CDR3 in DNA: TGCAGTGCTCTCGACAGCCGTAGCAATCAGCTCCAGCATTTT. Its translation: CSALDSRSNQLQHF.